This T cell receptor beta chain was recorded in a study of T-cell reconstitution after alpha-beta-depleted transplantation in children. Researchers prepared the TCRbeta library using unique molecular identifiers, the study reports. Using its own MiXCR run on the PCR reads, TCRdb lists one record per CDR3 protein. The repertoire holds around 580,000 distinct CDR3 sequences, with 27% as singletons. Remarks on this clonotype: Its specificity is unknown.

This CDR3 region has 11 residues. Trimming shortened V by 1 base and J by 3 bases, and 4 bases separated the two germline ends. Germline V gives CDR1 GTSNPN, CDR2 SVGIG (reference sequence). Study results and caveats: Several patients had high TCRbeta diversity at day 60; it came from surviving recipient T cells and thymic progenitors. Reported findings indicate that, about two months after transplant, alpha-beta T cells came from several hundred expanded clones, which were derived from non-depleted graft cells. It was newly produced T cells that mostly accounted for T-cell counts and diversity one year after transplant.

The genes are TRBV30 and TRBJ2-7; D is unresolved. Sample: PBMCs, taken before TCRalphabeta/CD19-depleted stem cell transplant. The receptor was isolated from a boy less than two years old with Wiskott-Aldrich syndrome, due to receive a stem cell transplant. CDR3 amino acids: CAWSAYYEQYF. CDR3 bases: TGTGCCTGGAGTGCCTACTACGAGCAGTACTTC. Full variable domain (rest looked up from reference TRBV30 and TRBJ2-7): SQTIHQWPATLVQPVGSPLSLECTVEGTSNPNLYWYRQAAGRGLQLLFYSVGIGQISSEVPQNLSASRPQDRQFILSSKKLLLSDSGFYLCAWSAYYEQYFGPGTRLTVT.